This record covers a single TCR beta chain. This specimen belongs to a study of blood T cell repertoires in COVID-19. In the authors' methods: Amplification of reference gene primers was used by the study to estimate nucleated cell counts. Data came from immunoSEQ multiplex PCR; TCRdb stores just in-frame clones and leaves some out. The D gene and trimming were derived from the DNA, and the V and J assignments and clone size from that table. Of about 200,000 clones listed, 70% to 85% were seen once; the top ten hold 6% to 8%. After removal of 0 bases from V and 4 bases from J, the junction contained 2 bases not matched to a gene. Germline CDR1 reads LNHDA; CDR2 reads SQIVND (reference sequence). The CDR3 loop spans 15 amino acids.

The material sequenced was peripheral blood. The source of this sequence is a human donor with acute or convalescent COVID-19. The donor label of this sample is uncertain. The gene calls are TRBV19 and TRBJ2-2; 7 bases line up with TRBD1. In DNA form, the CDR3 reads TGTGCCAGTAGTATAGAACAGGGGTTCACCGGGGAGCTGTTTTTT. Translating it yields CASSIEQGFTGELFF. Using reference TRBV19 and TRBJ2-2 for the parts outside the CDR3, the full variable domain is DGGITQSPKYLFRKEGQNVTLSCEQNLNHDAMYWYRQDPGQGLRLIYYSQIVNDFQKGDIAEGYSVSREKKESFPLTVTSAQKNPTAFYLCASSIEQGFTGELFFGEGSRLTVL.